These 5 T cell receptor beta chains share one sample of origin, sequenced in a study of T cell repertoires in cytomegalovirus infection. A single record per CDR3 protein comes from TCRdb applying MiXCR to the reads. The table includes more than 350,000 distinct CDR3 sequences, 31% detected once. Source material: PBMCs. These receptors were obtained from a human donor in good health (CMV status not recorded). Some clones in this sample may be carry-over from other donors' samples.

This chain joins TRBV6-5 and TRBJ1-6; D is undetermined. CDR1 is MNHEY, CDR2 SVGAGI, per germline. This CDR3 comprises 14 residues. The V end lost 7 bases, the J end lost 7 bases, and 14 bases lay between the germline ends. Here the CDR3 reads CASTGGRVNSPLHF. DNA for the CDR3: TGTGCCAGCACGGGAGGGAGGGTCAATTCACCCCTCCACTTT.

Many counts were recorded for this clonotype. The genes are TRBV7-2 and TRBJ2-1; D not resolved. Trimming left V 4 bases short and J 13 bases short, with 17 bases between. This CDR3 has 13 residues. CDR1 SGHTA and CDR2 FQGNSA come from the germline V gene. CDR3 region: CASSWLFTSSQFF. The CDR3 nucleotides are TGTGCCAGCAGCTGGCTATTTACAAGTTCTCAGTTCTTC.

This clonotype was counted between two and nine times. This rearrangement joins TRBV20-1 to TRBJ1-3, with D perhaps matching TRBD1 (5 bases). The CDR3 loop spans 15 amino acids. Deletions cut 6 bases from V and 2 bases from J, with 17 bases between. Looked up from germline, CDR1 is DFQATT and CDR2 is SNEGSKA (reference sequence). For the CDR3, the DNA is TGCAGTGCCCCCTTTGAGGGGACGGCTGGAAACACCATATATTTT. Translating gives CSAPFEGTAGNTIYF.

The chain has TRBV4-2 and TRBJ2-5; 9 bases agree with TRBD2. The CDR3 has 18 residues. The V gene end was trimmed by 0 bases and the J gene end by 7 bases; junction bases not matched to a gene: 15. Germline assignment: CDR1 LGHNA and CDR2 YNFKEQ. The CDR3 nucleotides read TGTGCCAGCAGCCAAGAATCGGCGCCTAGCGGGACCCCGGGGACCCAGTACTTC. Protein product: CASSQESAPSGTPGTQYF.

The V call is TRBV27, the J call TRBJ2-7, with TRBD1 identical over 9 bases. The germline gives CDR1 MNHEY, CDR2 SMNVEV (reference sequence). CDR3 length equals 15 residues. V dropped 4 bases and J dropped 5; count of bases not matched to a gene: 9. The CDR3 spells CASSSLGTGTDEQYF. The CDR3 DNA follows: TGTGCCAGCAGTTCCCTAGGGACAGGGACAGACGAGCAGTACTTC.